These 20 T cell receptor beta chains were sequenced from one sample in a study of immune cell composition in non-small cell lung cancer. Data came from immunoSEQ multiplex PCR; TCRdb stores just in-frame clones and leaves some out. The table lists under 2,000 clones, approximately 65% of them singletons, with 15% in the top ten. The normal lung sample lay at least 3 cm, and maximally far, from the tumour. What was sequenced was non-adjacent lung tissue. These TCRs come from a human donor with non-small cell lung cancer.

The chain employs TRBV9 and TRBJ2-3; D is possibly TRBD2 (7 bases). The CDR3 is 16 residues long. Germline loops: CDR1 SGDLS, CDR2 YYNGEE. With 0 bases removed from V and 1 base from J, the gap between germline ends came to 12 bases. DNA of the CDR3: TGTGCCAGCAGCGTAGAATGGGGGGGCGGCACAGATACGCAGTATTTT. Its translation: CASSVEWGGGTDTQYF.

This clone is large by share. The chain is built from TRBV12-5 and TRBJ1-1; 9 bases match TRBD1. The CDR3 consists of 18 residues. Germline CDR1 is LGHNT and CDR2 is FRNRAP. Trimming took 0 bases from V and 5 from J; bases not matched to a gene: 13. This CDR3 reads CASGLVPSGQGSLTEAFF. The CDR3 nucleotides are TGTGCTAGTGGTTTGGTACCATCCGGACAGGGGTCATTAACTGAAGCTTTCTTT. The full variable domain, in which reference TRBV12-5 and TRBJ1-1 provide the parts outside the CDR3, is DARVTQTPRHKVTEMGQEVTMRCQPILGHNTVFWYRQTMMQGLELLAYFRNRAPLDDSGMPKDRFSAEMPDATLATLKIQPSEPRDSAVYFCASGLVPSGQGSLTEAFFGQGTRLTVV.

The V call is TRBV10-3, the J call TRBJ1-1; 8 bases map to TRBD1. V lost 2 bases and J lost 4; bases outside the gene matches: 6. The CDR3 sequence is 15 residues long. CDR1 and CDR2 from the germline V gene are ENHRY and SYGVKD. The CDR3 DNA is TGTGCCATCAGTGAGAGGACAGGGTCGAGCACTGAAGCTTTCTTT. Encoded protein: CAISERTGSSTEAFF.

This clone appeared a few times. The chain links TRBV19 to TRBJ2-1, with TRBD2 as a possible D gene (6 bases). The germline V and J ends were trimmed by 8 bases and 11 bases, with 13 bases remaining between them. The CDR3 totals 11 residues. CDR1 LNHDA and CDR2 SQIVND come from the germline V gene (reference sequence). The CDR3 nucleotides are TGTGCCAGTGCCGATGGGACTCAGCAGTTCTTC. Translating gives CASADGTQQFF. Using reference TRBV19 and TRBJ2-1 for the parts outside the CDR3, the full variable domain is DGGITQSPKYLFRKEGQNVTLSCEQNLNHDAMYWYRQDPGQGLRLIYYSQIVNDFQKGDIAEGYSVSREKKESFPLTVTSAQKNPTAFYLCASADGTQQFFGPGTRLTVL.

The chain is built from TRBV5-1 and TRBJ2-1; 7 positions match TRBD2. The V segment lost 4 bases and the J segment 2 bases; nucleotides outside the gene matches: 6. Per germline, CDR1 SGHRS and CDR2 YFSETQ. The CDR3 contains 15 residues. This chain's CDR3 is CASSIGGSTYNEQFF. CDR3 sequence (DNA): TGCGCCAGCAGCATAGGCGGGAGTACCTACAATGAGCAGTTCTTC.

CDR3 loop: CASRTGLNTEAFF. DNA for the CDR3: TGTGCCAGCAGGACAGGGTTGAACACTGAAGCTTTCTTT. The chain joins TRBV6-5 to TRBJ1-1; TRBD1 aligns across 7 bases. This CDR3 has 13 residues. Unmatched junction bases numbered 1, after V lost 6 bases and J lost 0 bases. Germline V gene lookup returns CDR1 MNHEY and CDR2 SVGAGI.

This chain connects TRBV4-1 to TRBJ1-5, with D possibly TRBD1 on 6 matching bases. The CDR3 length is 17 residues. Germline values: CDR1 MGHRA, CDR2 YSYEKL. The V gene lost 1 base and the J gene lost 2 bases, with 15 bases spanning the gap. This CDR3 is CASSQGGGGLGNQPQHF. DNA for the CDR3: TGCGCCAGCAGCCAAGGAGGCGGGGGGCTTGGCAATCAGCCCCAGCATTTT.

In its sample, this clone was seen a few times. V gene TRBV7-9 combines with J gene TRBJ1-3; 12 nucleotides match TRBD1. Germline values: CDR1 SEHNR, CDR2 FQNEAQ (reference sequence). This CDR3 has 15 residues. V lost 5 bases to trimming and J lost 4 bases; unmatched junction nucleotides: 3. The CDR3 nucleotides read TGTGCCAGCAGCGGGACAGGGGGCGCGGGAAACACCATATATTTT. Translated: CASSGTGGAGNTIYF.

The J gene is TRBJ2-7, the V gene TRBV7-8, with a tentative D call TRBD1 (6 bases). CDR3 size: 13 residues. CDR1 and CDR2 (germline): SGHVS, FQNEAQ. The V gene lost 5 bases and the J gene lost 6 bases, with 14 bases spanning the gap. The CDR3 reads CASSLLGAGEQYF. In nucleotides, the CDR3 is TGTGCCAGCAGCCTTTTGGGGGCCGGCGAGCAGTACTTC.

The J gene is TRBJ2-1, the V gene TRBV9; 8 bases are shared with TRBD1. The CDR3 contains 15 residues. Germline V lookup: CDR1 SGDLS, CDR2 YYNGEE. Losses at the gene ends were 4 bases for V and 8 bases for J; bases not matched to a gene: 11. CDR3 DNA sequence: TGTGCCAGCAGCACAACAGGGGGTCTCGAGGATGAGCAGTTCTTC. Its protein product is CASSTTGGLEDEQFF.

The chain has TRBV2 and TRBJ2-1; TRBD2 is a possible D gene (6 bases). The germline gives CDR1 SNHLY, CDR2 FYNNEI. The V gene lost 3 bases and the J gene lost 5 bases, with 11 bases spanning the gap. CDR3 length: 14 residues. DNA of the CDR3: TGTGCCAGCAGTGACCTAGCGCCTGACAATGAGCAGTTCTTC. Translated, it gives CASSDLAPDNEQFF.

The table lists this clone with a count of one. The chain joins TRBV19 to TRBJ2-1, with TRBD2 identical over 11 bases. The trim removed 9 bases at V and 6 bases at J, leaving 4 bases unmatched. CDR3 length equals 13 residues. CDR1 is LNHDA and CDR2 is SQIVND in the germline V gene (reference sequence). The CDR3 bases are TGTGCCAGCACGGGACTAGCGGCCAATGAGCAGTTCTTC. This gives the protein CASTGLAANEQFF.

This clone was counted between two and nine times. The rearrangement joins TRBV28 to TRBJ1-6; 7 bases align to TRBD1. The CDR3 is 13 residues long. The V gene end was trimmed by 7 bases and the J gene end by 6 bases; junction bases not matched to a gene: 3. Germline V gene sequence: CDR1 MDHEN, CDR2 SYDVKM. The CDR3 region has the DNA TGTGCCAGCAATCGGGACAGTAATTCACCCCTCCACTTT. This translates into CASNRDSNSPLHF.

This chain joins TRBV12-5 and TRBJ1-2, with 9 bases aligning to TRBD1. CDR1 LGHNT and CDR2 FRNRAP come from the germline V gene. The V gene end was trimmed by 1 base and the J gene end by 7 bases; junction bases not matched to a gene: 19. The CDR3 has 19 residues. The CDR3 protein is CASGLEYSGTGTPLGGYTF. DNA of the CDR3: TGTGCTAGTGGTTTGGAATACTCCGGGACAGGGACCCCCTTAGGTGGCTACACCTTC.

The J gene is TRBJ2-7, the V gene TRBV5-1; 9 bases are shared with TRBD1. Germline CDR1 and CDR2: SGHRS and YFSETQ. The CDR3 length is 14 residues. The trim removed 5 bases at V and 3 bases at J, leaving 6 bases unmatched. The CDR3 here is CASRRGQGGYEQYF. The CDR3 bases are TGCGCCAGCAGACGGGGACAGGGAGGCTACGAGCAGTACTTC.

This chain links TRBV7-2 with TRBJ2-5; the match to TRBD2 covers 7 bases. V dropped 0 bases and J dropped 2; count of bases not matched to a gene: 12. This CDR3 region has 18 residues. Germline assignment: CDR1 SGHTA and CDR2 FQGNSA. CDR3 nucleotide sequence: TGTGCCAGCAGCTTAGCGCCATCGGGAGGAGAAGTACAAGAGACCCAGTACTTC. It encodes CASSLAPSGGEVQETQYF.

V is TRBV5-6 and J is TRBJ1-2; the match to TRBD1 covers 8 bases. V lost 2 bases and J lost 4; bases outside the gene matches: 1. Germline CDR1 is SGHDT and CDR2 is YYEEEE. CDR3 length: 13 residues. The CDR3 DNA sequence: TGTGCCAGCAGCTTCGGGACAGGCTATGGCTACACCTTC. Translation: CASSFGTGYGYTF. Full variable domain (rest looked up from reference TRBV5-6 and TRBJ1-2): DAGVTQSPTHLIKTRGQQVTLRCSPKSGHDTVSWYQQALGQGPQFIFQYYEEEERQRGNFPDRFSGHQFPNYSSELNVNALLLGDSALYLCASSFGTGYGYTFGSGTRLTVV.

The chain has TRBV6-4 and TRBJ2-2, with 8 bases matching TRBD1. Germline CDR1 reads MRHNA; CDR2 reads SNTAGT. The CDR3 spans 15 residues. Trimming cost V 7 bases and J 5 bases; bases outside gene matches: 9. CDR3 DNA sequence: TGTGCCAGCAAAGCCGACAGGGGTGAAACCGGGGAGCTGTTTTTT. Translating it yields CASKADRGETGELFF.

In the case of this clone: Other DNA sequences of this sample code for an identical CDR3. The chain carries TRBV7-8 and TRBJ2-5, with D perhaps matching TRBD2 (5 bases). CDR3 size: 13 residues. Trimming removed 1 base at V and 4 bases at J, with 7 bases between. Per the germline V gene, CDR1 is SGHVS and CDR2 is FQNEAQ. Written as DNA, the CDR3 is TGTGCCAGCAGCTTAGACCGGGGAGAGACCCAGTACTTC. This encodes CASSLDRGETQYF.

The chain joins TRBV29-1 to TRBJ2-1; the match to TRBD2 covers 7 bases. The CDR3 is 13 amino acids. Germline V gene data show CDR1 as SQVTM and CDR2 as ANQGSEA. The junction had 8 bases not matched to a gene; V was cut back by 4 bases and J by 8 bases. CDR3 residues: CSVAAGEADEQFF. In nucleotides, the CDR3 is TGCAGCGTTGCTGCGGGAGAAGCCGATGAGCAGTTCTTC.